This TCR beta chain was captured in a study of T-cell reconstitution after alpha-beta-depleted transplantation in children (dated by TCRdb to 2016 to 2017). About the study as a whole: The study quantitatively tracked T-cell immune reconstitution after TCRalphabeta/CD19-depleted allogeneic hematopoietic cell transplantation in children using TCR repertoire profiling.

General conclusions and limits of the study: In some patients, high TCRbeta diversity at day 60 was attributed to recipient T cells and intrathymic progenitors that had survived conditioning. The frequencies of hyperexpanded clones fell over the following months, and after one year, T-cell counts and TCRbeta diversity were mostly attributed to newly produced T cells. Apparently early alphabetaT-cell count recovery about two months after transplant reportedly relied on only several hundred rapidly expanded clones derived from non-depleted graft cells.

A note on this clonotype: Its target antigen remains unknown. No much larger clonotype is one base removed from it; base qualities were not supplied.

The germline V end is reduced by 4 bases and the J end by 7 bases; junction bases left unmatched: 3. Per the germline V gene, ENHRY is the CDR1 and SYGVKD is the CDR2. The CDR3 goes from the cysteine to the phenylalanine over 14 residues. Solely the CDR3 DNA is kept, with 42 bases framed from the first base. The intended sense of this specimen's treatment or condition label: allogeneic hematopoietic cell transplantation with graft depleted of TCRalphabeta T cells and CD19 B cells. Transplant recipients were children who received TCRalphabeta/CD19-depleted allogeneic hematopoietic cell grafts. Library preparation was by PCR. This sample was sequenced with an Illumina HiSeq 2500. TCR library preparation used molecular barcoding, with unique molecular identifiers applied to normalize quantification of the TCRbeta repertoire. TCRdb handled the public reads itself, with Q25 trimming in fastp and clone calling in MiXCR, and kept productive beta chains. Merged by CDR3 protein, the rows form single entries marked with the most common genes and DNA. This sample lists 250,000 to 300,000 distinct CDR3 sequences; about 7.3% were detected once. The ten most abundant clones make up about 9.1% of the sample.

The chain couples TRBV10-3 to TRBJ2-2; 10 of the junction bases match TRBD1. The TCR sequence derives from a female patient aged 2-10 years who had a stem cell transplant for Fanconi anemia, so the T cells may come from the graft donor. The sample consisted of peripheral blood, taken 360 days after TCRalphabeta/CD19-depleted stem cell transplant. The CDR3 corresponds to CAISVGQGFGELFF. The nucleotide sequence reads TGTGCCATCAGTGTGGGACAGGGGTTCGGGGAGCTGTTTTTT.